This T cell receptor beta chain was sequenced during a study of blood T cell repertoires in COVID-19. This clone was observed once. Trimming took off 6 bases at V and 10 bases at J, with 15 bases between the two ends. CDR3 length: 12 amino acids. Germline CDR1 is MNHEY and CDR2 is SVGAGI. Assay used: immunoSEQ multiplex PCR; TCRdb lists only in-frame clones, some missing. The table shows roughly 120,000 clones, with roughly 89% occurring only once. The rearrangement uses TRBV6-5 and TRBJ1-1; D not certain. This sequence was found in a woman in her 50s with acute or convalescent COVID-19. Sequenced material: peripheral blood. The CDR3 protein is CASSSDVGVAFF. Written as DNA, the CDR3 is TGTGCCAGCAGCTCCGACGTGGGCGTAGCTTTCTTT.